Presented here are 19 T cell receptor beta chains from one specimen sequenced in a study of T cells in Graves' hyperthyroidism and ophthalmopathy. Using RNA transcripts as the source, TCR beta CDR3 regions were amplified. HTBI primers were the set used in a first-round RT-PCR of the TCR CDR3. TCRdb redid the calling of the multiplex PCR reads with MiXCR, one entry per CDR3 protein. The data contain around 280,000 distinct CDR3 sequences, more than 10% of them singletons. The sample taken for sequencing was blood. The origin of the receptors is a woman aged 25 to 39 with Graves' hyperthyroidism that later progressed to Graves' ophthalmopathy.

This clonotype was detected a few times. This chain uses TRBV5-1 with TRBJ2-3, with D maybe TRBD2 (7 bases). The V end lost 0 bases, the J end lost 2 bases, and 13 bases lay between the germline ends. Per the germline V gene, CDR1 is SGHRS and CDR2 is YFSETQ. CDR3 length equals 16 residues. DNA of the CDR3: TGCGCCAGCAGCTTGGTTGGGAGGGGGATCACAGATACGCAGTATTTT. It translates to CASSLVGRGITDTQYF.

This clonotype has a count of ten or more. The junction does not match germline at one end; this may be a read error. V usage is TRBV7-2 and J usage is TRBJ2-1, with TRBD2 matching over 15 bases. The CDR3 is 18 residues long. Germline loops: CDR1 SGHTA, CDR2 FQGNSA. DNA of the CDR3: TGTGCCAGCAGCCAACCGGGACTAGCGGGAGGTTCCTCCAATGAGCAGTTCTTC. Protein sequence: CASSQPGLAGGSSNEQFF.

This clonotype was observed many times. The chain is built from TRBV15 and TRBJ1-1; D is possibly TRBD1 (5 bases). Trimming took 2 bases from V and 5 from J, leaving 12 bases between them. CDR1 and CDR2 from the germline V gene are LNHNV and YYDKDF (reference sequence). The CDR3 has 14 residues. The CDR3 loop reads CATSRRGWDTEAFF. The CDR3 DNA is TGTGCCACCAGCAGACGGGGCTGGGATACTGAAGCTTTCTTT.

This clonotype showed up just a few times. V and J are TRBV7-9 and TRBJ2-3, with 9 positions matching TRBD2. Germline V gene data show CDR1 as SEHNR and CDR2 as FQNEAQ (reference sequence). J was trimmed by 5 bases and V by 6 bases; bases with no gene match: 9. This CDR3 is 15 amino acids long. The CDR3 region is CASRPTSGSRDTQYF. For the CDR3, the DNA is TGTGCCAGCAGGCCCACTAGCGGGTCTAGAGATACGCAGTATTTT.

Many counts were recorded for this clonotype. This chain joins TRBV10-2 and TRBJ1-2; the D is unclear. Trimming left V 3 bases short and J 7 bases short, with 12 bases between. The CDR3 has 13 residues. In germline, CDR1 is WSHSY, CDR2 SAAADI. The CDR3 spells CASSEDLRGGYTF. CDR3 sequence (DNA): TGCGCCAGCAGTGAAGACCTGCGGGGTGGCTACACCTTC.

This clonotype came up a few times. Mismatch with germline at one junction end may stem from a read error. The chain joins TRBV7-7 to TRBJ2-7, with D perhaps TRBD2 (5 bases). This CDR3 is 15 amino acids long. The germline V gene has CDR1 SSHAT and CDR2 FNYEAQ (reference sequence). CDR3 residues: CASSLESGSSYEQYF. The CDR3 DNA is TGTGCTAGCAGCTTGGAAAGCGGTAGCTCCTACGAGCAGTACTTC.

This clonotype was seen repeatedly, ten times or more. The chain links TRBV2 to TRBJ1-4; D possibly corresponds to TRBD1 (6 bases). CDR3 length: 14 residues. Trimming cost V 2 bases and J 5 bases, with 9 bases left between them. Per the germline V gene, CDR1 is SNHLY and CDR2 is FYNNEI. Here the CDR3 reads CASSEQGKNEKLFF. CDR3 bases: TGTGCCAGCAGTGAACAGGGGAAAAATGAAAAACTGTTTTTT.

Notes on this clonotype: This clone may be a read error of a much larger clone one base away. V and J are TRBV6-2 or TRBV6-3 and TRBJ2-1; 8 bases are shared with TRBD1. The CDR3 has 15 residues. The V gene's germline CDR1 is MNHEY and CDR2 SVGEGT. Germline trimming cut 0 bases from V and 9 bases from J; bases unmatched to any gene: 7. CDR3 sequence reads: CASSYSGRGPSEQFF. The CDR3 coding sequence is TGTGCCAGCAGTTACTCGGGCAGGGGGCCGAGTGAGCAGTTCTTC.

This clonotype was picked up a small number of times. V and J are TRBV20-1 and TRBJ2-1; 7 nucleotides align to TRBD1. The V gene end was trimmed by 3 bases and the J gene end by 7 bases; junction bases not matched to a gene: 6. Germline loops: CDR1 DFQATT, CDR2 SNEGSKA (reference sequence). This CDR3 is 13 amino acids long. The CDR3 bases are TGCAGTGCTAGTCAGGGGGAGTCGAATGAGCAGTTCTTC. Its translation is CSASQGESNEQFF.

This clonotype was seen many times. The chain carries TRBV18 and TRBJ2-3; D call uncertain. The CDR3 runs to 14 residues. Germline CDR1 is KGHSH and CDR2 is LQKENI. Trimming removed 3 bases from V and 2 bases from J, with 9 bases in between. The CDR3 loop is CASSPAPLTDTQYF. CDR3 DNA: TGTGCCAGCTCACCGGCACCTCTCACAGATACGCAGTATTTT.

This clonotype was seen ten or more times. The V call is TRBV18, the J call TRBJ1-1; the D gene is possibly TRBD1 (5 bases). Germline CDR1 and CDR2: KGHSH and LQKENI. The CDR3 has 16 amino acids. V was trimmed by 3 bases and J by 0 bases, leaving 14 bases between them. The CDR3 sequence is CASSPVSGTMNTEAFF. The CDR3, as DNA: TGTGCCAGCTCACCGGTCTCCGGGACCATGAACACTGAAGCTTTCTTT.

There are many counts of this clonotype. The chain uses TRBV27 and TRBJ2-1; 12 nucleotides align to TRBD2. J lost 8 bases, V lost 4 bases, and 6 bases had no gene match. There are 15 residues in the CDR3. The V gene's germline CDR1 is MNHEY and CDR2 SMNVEV (reference sequence). The CDR3 nucleotides read TGTGCCAGCAGTTGGACTAGCGGGACATGGTATGAGCAGTTCTTC. The encoded protein is CASSWTSGTWYEQFF.

This clonotype showed up many times. V gene TRBV11-3 combines with J gene TRBJ2-1, with 7 bases identical to TRBD2. J gave up 7 bases and V 5 bases, and 2 bases lay outside the gene matches. Per germline, CDR1 SGHNT and CDR2 YENEEA. This CDR3 has 12 amino acids. CDR3 sequence (DNA): TGTGCCAGCAGCCGACTAGCTAATGAGCAGTTCTTC. Its translation: CASSRLANEQFF.

Ten or more counts support this clonotype. The rearrangement links TRBV20-1 to TRBJ2-1, with TRBD2 matching over 10 bases. The V and J ends lost 3 bases and 2 bases, in that order; junction bases with no gene match: 4. The germline CDR1 and CDR2 sequences are DFQATT and SNEGSKA (reference sequence). The CDR3 has 15 residues. The CDR3 DNA is TGCAGTGCTAGGGGACTAGCGTCTACCTACAATGAGCAGTTCTTC. Amino acids: CSARGLASTYNEQFF.

This chain uses TRBV5-4 with TRBJ1-1; 8 nucleotides match TRBD1. The CDR3 is made up of 14 amino acids. In germline, CDR1 is SGHNT, CDR2 YYREEE (reference sequence). J gave up 1 base and V 7 bases, and 6 bases lay outside the gene matches. CDR3 sequence (DNA): TGTGCCAGCCGTAAACAGGGGGAGAACACTGAAGCTTTCTTT. The encoded protein is CASRKQGENTEAFF.

This clonotype was found many times. The chain uses TRBV12-3 or TRBV12-4 and TRBJ2-7, with a tentative D call TRBD2 (6 bases). The CDR3 loop spans 19 amino acids. V lost 3 bases and J 3 bases, leaving 27 bases between the germline ends. The CDR3 bases are TGTGCCAGCAGTTTCGGGACGCCGGGCCCCCAGCGGGCACGCTACGAGCAGTACTTC. Translation: CASSFGTPGPQRARYEQYF.

This clonotype was seen ten or more times. CDR3 loop: CASSLAGTSGKETQYF. The CDR3 DNA reads TGTGCCAGCAGCTTAGCTGGGACTAGCGGTAAAGAGACCCAGTACTTC. The V gene is TRBV7-2, the J gene TRBJ2-5, with TRBD2 identical over 11 bases. CDR1 is SGHTA and CDR2 is FQGNSA in the germline V gene. V trimming: 0 bases; J trimming: 3 bases; junction bases outside the gene matches: 3. The CDR3 consists of 16 residues.

This clonotype was found many times. The chain links TRBV5-1 to TRBJ1-5, with 7 bases that match TRBD1. CDR1 is SGHRS and CDR2 is YFSETQ in the germline V gene. V was pared by 1 base and J by 5 bases, with 6 bases of the junction left unmatched. This CDR3 comprises 15 residues. The CDR3 region is CASSLTGAGDQPQHF. The CDR3 nucleotides are TGCGCCAGCAGCTTGACAGGGGCGGGCGATCAGCCCCAGCATTTT.

This clonotype has ten or more counts. The rearrangement uses TRBV6-1 and TRBJ2-7; TRBD1 is a possible D gene (5 bases). The germline V gene encodes CDR1 MNHNS and CDR2 SASEGT. Trimming left V 6 bases short and J 3 bases short, with 24 bases between. This CDR3 is 17 amino acids long. CDR3 in amino acids: CASRLISRGSTHYEQYF. For the CDR3, the DNA is TGTGCCAGCAGGCTCATATCAAGGGGCTCGACTCACTACGAGCAGTACTTC.